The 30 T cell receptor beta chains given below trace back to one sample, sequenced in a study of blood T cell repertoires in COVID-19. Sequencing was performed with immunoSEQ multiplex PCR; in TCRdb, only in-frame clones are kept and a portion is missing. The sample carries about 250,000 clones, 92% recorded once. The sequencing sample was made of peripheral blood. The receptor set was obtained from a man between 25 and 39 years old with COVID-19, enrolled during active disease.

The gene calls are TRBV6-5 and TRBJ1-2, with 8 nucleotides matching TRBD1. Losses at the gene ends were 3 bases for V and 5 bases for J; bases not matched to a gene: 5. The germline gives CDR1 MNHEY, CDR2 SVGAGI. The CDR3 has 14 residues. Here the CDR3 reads CASSYDRGSYGYTF. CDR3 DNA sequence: TGTGCCAGCAGTTATGACAGGGGTTCTTATGGCTACACCTTC.

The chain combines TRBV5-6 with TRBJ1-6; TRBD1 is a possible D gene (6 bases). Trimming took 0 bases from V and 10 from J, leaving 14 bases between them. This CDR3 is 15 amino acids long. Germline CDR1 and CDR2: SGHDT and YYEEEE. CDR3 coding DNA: TGTGCCAGCAGCTTGGAGCCCAGGGGAAGGTCACCCCTCCACTTT. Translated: CASSLEPRGRSPLHF.

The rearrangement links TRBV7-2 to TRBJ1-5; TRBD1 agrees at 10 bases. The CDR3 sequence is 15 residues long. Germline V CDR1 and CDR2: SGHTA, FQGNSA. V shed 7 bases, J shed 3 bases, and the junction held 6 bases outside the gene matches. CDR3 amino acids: CASTPGTGVNQPQHF. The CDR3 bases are TGTGCCAGCACCCCAGGGACAGGGGTCAATCAGCCCCAGCATTTT.

The CDR3 DNA follows: TGCAGCGTTCAGGGCAGAAACACAGATACGCAGTATTTT. Translated: CSVQGRNTDTQYF. This chain connects TRBV29-1 to TRBJ2-3, with D tentatively TRBD1 (5 bases). The ends were cut back, 5 bases at V and 2 bases at J, with 11 bases in the middle. The CDR3 totals 13 residues. The V gene's germline CDR1 is SQVTM and CDR2 ANQGSEA.

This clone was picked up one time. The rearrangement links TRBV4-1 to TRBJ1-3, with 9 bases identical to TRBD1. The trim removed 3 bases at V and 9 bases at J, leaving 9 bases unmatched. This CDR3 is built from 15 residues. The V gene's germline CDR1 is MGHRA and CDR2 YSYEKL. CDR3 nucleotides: TGCGCCAGCAGCCAGAGGAGGGACAGGGTTGGCACCATATATTTT. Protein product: CASSQRRDRVGTIYF.

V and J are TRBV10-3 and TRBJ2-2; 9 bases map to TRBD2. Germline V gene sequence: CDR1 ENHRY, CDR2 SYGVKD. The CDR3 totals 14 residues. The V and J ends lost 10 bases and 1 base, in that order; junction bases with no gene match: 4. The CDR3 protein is CATGLAENTGELFF. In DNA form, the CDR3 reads TGTGCCACGGGACTAGCCGAGAACACCGGGGAGCTGTTTTTT.

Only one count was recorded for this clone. The CDR3 DNA sequence: TGCGCCAGCAGCACTCACAGGGGGAACACCATATATTTT. Translated: CASSTHRGNTIYF. The J gene is TRBJ1-3, the V gene TRBV4-1, with 8 positions matching TRBD1. The germline V gene encodes CDR1 MGHRA and CDR2 YSYEKL. With 5 bases clipped from V and 7 bases from J, the junction kept 4 bases outside the gene matches. The CDR3 totals 13 residues.

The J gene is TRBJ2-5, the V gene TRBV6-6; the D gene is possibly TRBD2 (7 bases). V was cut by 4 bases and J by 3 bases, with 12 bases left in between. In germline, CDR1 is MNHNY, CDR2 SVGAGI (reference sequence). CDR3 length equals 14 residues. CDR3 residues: CASSSQGGKETQYF. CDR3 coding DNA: TGTGCCAGCAGTTCACAGGGAGGGAAAGAGACCCAGTACTTC.

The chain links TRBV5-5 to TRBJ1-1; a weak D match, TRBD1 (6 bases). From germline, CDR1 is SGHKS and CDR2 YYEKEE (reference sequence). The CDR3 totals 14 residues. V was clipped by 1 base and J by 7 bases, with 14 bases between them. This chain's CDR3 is CASSLSWDKFEAFF. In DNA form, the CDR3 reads TGTGCCAGCAGCTTGTCGTGGGACAAGTTTGAAGCTTTCTTT.

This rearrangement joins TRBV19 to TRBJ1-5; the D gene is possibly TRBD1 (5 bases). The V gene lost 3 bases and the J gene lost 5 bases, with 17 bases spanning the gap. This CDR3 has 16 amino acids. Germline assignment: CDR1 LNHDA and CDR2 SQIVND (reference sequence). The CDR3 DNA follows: TGTGCCAGTAGTATCGGGCAGGGTCGGTTGGATCAGCCCCAGCATTTT. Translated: CASSIGQGRLDQPQHF.

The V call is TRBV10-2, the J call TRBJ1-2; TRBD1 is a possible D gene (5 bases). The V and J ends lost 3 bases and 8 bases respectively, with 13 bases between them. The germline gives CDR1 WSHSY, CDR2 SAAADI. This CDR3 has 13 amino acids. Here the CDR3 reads CASSDGQGKGYTF. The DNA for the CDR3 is TGCGCCAGCAGTGATGGGCAGGGTAAGGGCTACACCTTC.

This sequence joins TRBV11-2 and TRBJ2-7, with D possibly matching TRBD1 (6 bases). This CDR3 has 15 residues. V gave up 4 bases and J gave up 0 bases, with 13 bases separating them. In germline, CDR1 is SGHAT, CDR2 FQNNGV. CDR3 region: CASSSPGHASYEQYF. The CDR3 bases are TGTGCCAGCAGCTCACCGGGACATGCCTCCTACGAGCAGTACTTC.

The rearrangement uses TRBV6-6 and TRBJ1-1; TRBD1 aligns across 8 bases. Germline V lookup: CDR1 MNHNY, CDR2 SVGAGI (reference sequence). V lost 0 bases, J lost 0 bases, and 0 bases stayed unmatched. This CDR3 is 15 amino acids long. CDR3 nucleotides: TGTGCCAGCAGTTACTCGACAGGGGTGAACACTGAAGCTTTCTTT. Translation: CASSYSTGVNTEAFF.

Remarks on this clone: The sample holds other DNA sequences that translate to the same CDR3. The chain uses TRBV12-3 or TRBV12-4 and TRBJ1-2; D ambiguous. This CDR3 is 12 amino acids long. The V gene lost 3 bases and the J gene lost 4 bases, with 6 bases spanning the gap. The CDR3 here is CASSLASYGYTF. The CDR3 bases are TGTGCCAGCAGTTTGGCCTCCTATGGCTACACCTTC.

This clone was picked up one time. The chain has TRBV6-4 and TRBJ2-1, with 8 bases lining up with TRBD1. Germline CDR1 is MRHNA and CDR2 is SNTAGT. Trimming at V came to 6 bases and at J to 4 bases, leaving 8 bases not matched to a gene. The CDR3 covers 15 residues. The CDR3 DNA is TGTGCCAGCAGCCGCAGTGGGGACAGGTACAATGAGCAGTTCTTC. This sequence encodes CASSRSGDRYNEQFF.

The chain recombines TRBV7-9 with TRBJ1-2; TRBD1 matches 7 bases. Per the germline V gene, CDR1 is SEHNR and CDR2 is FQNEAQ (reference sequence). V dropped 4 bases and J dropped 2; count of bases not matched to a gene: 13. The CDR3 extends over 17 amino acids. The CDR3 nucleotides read TGTGCCAGCAGCTCCCGTCGGACAGGCGATCTGAACTATGGCTACACCTTC. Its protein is CASSSRRTGDLNYGYTF. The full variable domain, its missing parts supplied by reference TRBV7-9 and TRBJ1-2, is DTGVSQNPRHKITKRGQNVTFRCDPISEHNRLYWYRQTLGQGPEFLTYFQNEAQLEKSRLLSDRFSAERPKGSFSTLEIQRTEQGDSAMYLCASSSRRTGDLNYGYTFGSGTRLTVV.

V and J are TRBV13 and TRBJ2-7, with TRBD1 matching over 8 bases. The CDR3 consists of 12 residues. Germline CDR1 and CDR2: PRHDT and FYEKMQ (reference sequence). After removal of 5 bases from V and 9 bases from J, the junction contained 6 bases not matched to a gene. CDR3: CASSPGQGRQYF. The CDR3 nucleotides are TGTGCCAGCAGCCCCGGACAGGGACGGCAGTACTTC.

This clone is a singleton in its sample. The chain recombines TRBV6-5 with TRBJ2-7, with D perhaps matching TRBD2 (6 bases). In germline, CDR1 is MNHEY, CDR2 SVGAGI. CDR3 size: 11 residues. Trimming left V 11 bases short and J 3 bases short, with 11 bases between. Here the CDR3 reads CAGAGNYEQYF. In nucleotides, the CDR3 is TGTGCCGGGGCGGGGAACTACGAGCAGTACTTC.

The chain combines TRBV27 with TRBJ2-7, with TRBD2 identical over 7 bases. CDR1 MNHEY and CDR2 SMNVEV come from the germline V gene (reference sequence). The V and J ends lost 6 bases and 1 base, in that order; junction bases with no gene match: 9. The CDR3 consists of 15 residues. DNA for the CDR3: TGTGCCAGCAGCCTTAGGGGAGGGGAATCCTACGAGCAGTACTTC. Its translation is CASSLRGGESYEQYF.

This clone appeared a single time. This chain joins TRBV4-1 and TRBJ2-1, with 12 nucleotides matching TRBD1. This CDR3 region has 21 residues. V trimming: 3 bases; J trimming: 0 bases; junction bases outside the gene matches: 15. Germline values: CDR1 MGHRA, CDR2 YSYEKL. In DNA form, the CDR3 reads TGCGCCAGCAGCCAGGCCCCGGGACAGGGGGCCGTGTATAGCTCCTACAATGAGCAGTTCTTC. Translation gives CASSQAPGQGAVYSSYNEQFF.

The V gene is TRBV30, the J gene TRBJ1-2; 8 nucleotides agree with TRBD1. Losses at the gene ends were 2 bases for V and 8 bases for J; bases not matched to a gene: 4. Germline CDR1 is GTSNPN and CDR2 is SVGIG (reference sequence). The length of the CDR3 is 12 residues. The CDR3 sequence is CAWSLGQAGYTF. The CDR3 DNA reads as TGTGCCTGGAGTTTGGGACAGGCCGGCTACACCTTC.

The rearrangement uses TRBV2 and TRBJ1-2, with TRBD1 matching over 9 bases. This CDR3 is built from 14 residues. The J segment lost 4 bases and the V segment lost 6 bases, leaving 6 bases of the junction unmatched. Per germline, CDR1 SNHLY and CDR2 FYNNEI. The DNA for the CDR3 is TGTGCCAGCAGGGGGGGACAGGGCCCCTATGGCTACACCTTC. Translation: CASRGGQGPYGYTF. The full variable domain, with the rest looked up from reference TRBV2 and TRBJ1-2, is EPEVTQTPSHQVTQMGQEVILRCVPISNHLYFYWYRQILGQKVEFLVSFYNNEISEKSEIFDDQFSVERPDGSNFTLKIRSTKLEDSAMYFCASRGGQGPYGYTFGSGTRLTVV.

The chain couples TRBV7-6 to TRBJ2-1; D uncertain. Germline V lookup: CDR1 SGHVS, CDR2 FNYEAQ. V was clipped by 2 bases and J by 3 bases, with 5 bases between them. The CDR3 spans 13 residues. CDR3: CASSLNNYNEQFF. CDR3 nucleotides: TGTGCCAGCAGCTTAAACAACTACAATGAGCAGTTCTTC.

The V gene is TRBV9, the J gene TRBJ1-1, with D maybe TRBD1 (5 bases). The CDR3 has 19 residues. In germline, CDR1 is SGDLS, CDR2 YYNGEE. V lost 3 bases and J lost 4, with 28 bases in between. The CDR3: CASSGSGAGGSETGTEAFF. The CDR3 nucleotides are TGTGCCAGCAGCGGTTCCGGGGCCGGGGGGTCCGAAACCGGCACTGAAGCTTTCTTT.

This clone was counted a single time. CDR3 amino acids: CASSLGDRLSNSPLHF. In nucleotides, the CDR3 is TGTGCCAGCAGCTTAGGGGACAGGCTGTCTAATTCACCCCTCCACTTT. The J gene is TRBJ1-6, the V gene TRBV5-5, with 8 bases lining up with TRBD1. The CDR3 sequence is 16 residues long. Germline CDR1 SGHKS, CDR2 YYEKEE (reference sequence). V lost 2 bases, J lost 6 bases, and 7 bases stayed unmatched.

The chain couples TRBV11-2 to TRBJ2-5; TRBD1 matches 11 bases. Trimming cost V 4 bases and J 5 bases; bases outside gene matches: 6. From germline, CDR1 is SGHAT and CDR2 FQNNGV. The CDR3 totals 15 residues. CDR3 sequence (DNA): TGTGCCAGCAGCTCCTGGACAGGGGGCGGCGAGACCCAGTACTTC. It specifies CASSSWTGGGETQYF.

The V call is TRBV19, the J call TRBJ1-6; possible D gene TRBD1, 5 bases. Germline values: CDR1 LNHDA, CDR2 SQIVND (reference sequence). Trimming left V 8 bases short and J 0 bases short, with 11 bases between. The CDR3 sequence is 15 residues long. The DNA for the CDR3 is TGTGCCAGTCGACAGAAAGCCTCCTATAATTCACCCCTCCACTTT. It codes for CASRQKASYNSPLHF.

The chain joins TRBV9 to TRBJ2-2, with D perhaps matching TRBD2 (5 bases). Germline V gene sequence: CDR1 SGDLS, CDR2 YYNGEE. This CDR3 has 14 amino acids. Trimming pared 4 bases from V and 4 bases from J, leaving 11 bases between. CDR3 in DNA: TGTGCCAGCAGCTCAACGACTACCACCGGGGAGCTGTTTTTT. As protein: CASSSTTTTGELFF.

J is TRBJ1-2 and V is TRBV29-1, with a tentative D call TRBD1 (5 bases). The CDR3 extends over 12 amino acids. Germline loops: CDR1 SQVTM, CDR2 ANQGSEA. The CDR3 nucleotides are TGCACGTCCCAGGGTGCTAACTATGGCTACACCTTC. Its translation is CTSQGANYGYTF.

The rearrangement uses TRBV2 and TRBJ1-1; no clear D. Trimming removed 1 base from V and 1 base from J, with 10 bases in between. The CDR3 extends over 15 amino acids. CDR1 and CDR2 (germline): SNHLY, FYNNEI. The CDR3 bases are TGTGCCAGCAGTGAAGGTTTAGTGAAGAACACTGAAGCTTTCTTT. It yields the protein CASSEGLVKNTEAFF.